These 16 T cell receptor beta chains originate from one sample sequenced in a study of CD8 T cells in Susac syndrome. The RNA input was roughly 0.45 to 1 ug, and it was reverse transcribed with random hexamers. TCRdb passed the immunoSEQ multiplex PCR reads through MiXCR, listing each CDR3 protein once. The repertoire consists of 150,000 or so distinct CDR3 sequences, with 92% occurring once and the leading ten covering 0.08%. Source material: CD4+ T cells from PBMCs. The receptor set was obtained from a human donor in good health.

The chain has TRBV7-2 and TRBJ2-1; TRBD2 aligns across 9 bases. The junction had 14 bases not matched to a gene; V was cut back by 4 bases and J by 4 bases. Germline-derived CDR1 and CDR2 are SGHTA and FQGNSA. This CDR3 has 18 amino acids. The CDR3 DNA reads TGTGCCAGCAGCTCCCAGGGGGTCGGCGGGGGGGCGTACAATGAGCAGTTCTTC. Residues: CASSSQGVGGGAYNEQFF.

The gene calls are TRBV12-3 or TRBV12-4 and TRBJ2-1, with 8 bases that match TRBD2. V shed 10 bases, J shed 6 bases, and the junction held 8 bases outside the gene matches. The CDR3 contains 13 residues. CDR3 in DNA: TGTGCCACTCTTAGAGCGGGGGTCAATGAGCAGTTCTTC. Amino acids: CATLRAGVNEQFF.

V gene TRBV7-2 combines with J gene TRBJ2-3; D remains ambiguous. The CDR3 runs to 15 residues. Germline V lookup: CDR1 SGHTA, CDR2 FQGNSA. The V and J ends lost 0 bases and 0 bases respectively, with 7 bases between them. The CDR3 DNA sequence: TGTGCCAGCAGCTTAGCCCCGGGCAGCACAGATACGCAGTATTTT. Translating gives CASSLAPGSTDTQYF.

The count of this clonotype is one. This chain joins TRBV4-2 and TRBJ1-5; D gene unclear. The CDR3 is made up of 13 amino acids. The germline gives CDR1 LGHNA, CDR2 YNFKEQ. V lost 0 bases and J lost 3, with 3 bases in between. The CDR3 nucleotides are TGTGCCAGCAGCCAAGATCCCAATCAGCCCCAGCATTTT. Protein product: CASSQDPNQPQHF.

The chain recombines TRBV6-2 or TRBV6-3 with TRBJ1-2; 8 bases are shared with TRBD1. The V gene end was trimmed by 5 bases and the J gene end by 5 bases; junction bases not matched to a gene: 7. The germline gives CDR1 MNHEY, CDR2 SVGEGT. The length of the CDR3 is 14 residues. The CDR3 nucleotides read TGTGCCAGCAGTCCTACAGGGGGATATTATGGCTACACCTTC. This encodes CASSPTGGYYGYTF.

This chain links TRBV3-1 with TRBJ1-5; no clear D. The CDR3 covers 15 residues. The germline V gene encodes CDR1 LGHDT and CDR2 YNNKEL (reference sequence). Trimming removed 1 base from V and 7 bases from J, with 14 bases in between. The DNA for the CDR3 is TGTGCCAGCAGCCAAGGACATGAGTTCGACCAGCCCCAGCATTTT. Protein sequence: CASSQGHEFDQPQHF. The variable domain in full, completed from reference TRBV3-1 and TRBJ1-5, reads DTAVSQTPKYLVTQMGNDKSIKCEQNLGHDTMYWYKQDSKKFLKIMFSYNNKELIINETVPNRFSPKSPDKAHLNLHINSLELGDSAVYFCASSQGHEFDQPQHFGDGTRLSIL.

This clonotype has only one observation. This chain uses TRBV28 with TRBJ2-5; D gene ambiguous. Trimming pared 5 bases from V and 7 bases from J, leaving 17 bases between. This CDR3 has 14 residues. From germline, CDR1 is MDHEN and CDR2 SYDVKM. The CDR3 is CASSTGRSRGTQYF. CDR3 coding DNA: TGTGCCAGCAGTACCGGACGTTCTCGTGGGACCCAGTACTTC.

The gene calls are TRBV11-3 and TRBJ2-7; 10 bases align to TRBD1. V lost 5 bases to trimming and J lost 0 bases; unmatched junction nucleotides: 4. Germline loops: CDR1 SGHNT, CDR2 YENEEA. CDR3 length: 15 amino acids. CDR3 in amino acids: CASSPGQGRSYEQYF. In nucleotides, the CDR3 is TGTGCCAGCAGCCCGGGACAGGGGCGCTCCTACGAGCAGTACTTC.

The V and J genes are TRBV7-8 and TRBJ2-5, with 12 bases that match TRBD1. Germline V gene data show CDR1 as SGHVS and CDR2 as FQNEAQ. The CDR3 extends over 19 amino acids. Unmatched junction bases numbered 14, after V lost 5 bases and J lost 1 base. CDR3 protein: CASSAGLGQGARSQETQYF. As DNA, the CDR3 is TGTGCCAGCAGCGCCGGGTTGGGACAGGGGGCGAGGAGCCAAGAGACCCAGTACTTC.

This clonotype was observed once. In DNA form, the CDR3 reads TGTGCCAGCAGACCCTACAGGGACGGCGAGACCCAGTACTTC. This codes for CASRPYRDGETQYF. The chain couples TRBV6-2 or TRBV6-3 to TRBJ2-5, with D perhaps TRBD1 (6 bases). Germline CDR1 is MNHEY and CDR2 is SVGEGT. The V end was cut by 6 bases, the J end by 5 bases, with 16 bases between. CDR3 size: 14 residues.

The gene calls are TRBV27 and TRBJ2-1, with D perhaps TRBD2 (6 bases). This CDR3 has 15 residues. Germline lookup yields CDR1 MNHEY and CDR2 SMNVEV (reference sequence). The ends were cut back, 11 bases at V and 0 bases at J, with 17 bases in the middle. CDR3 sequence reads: CASASSVSSYNEQFF. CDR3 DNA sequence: TGTGCCTCAGCATCTAGCGTGAGCTCCTACAATGAGCAGTTCTTC.

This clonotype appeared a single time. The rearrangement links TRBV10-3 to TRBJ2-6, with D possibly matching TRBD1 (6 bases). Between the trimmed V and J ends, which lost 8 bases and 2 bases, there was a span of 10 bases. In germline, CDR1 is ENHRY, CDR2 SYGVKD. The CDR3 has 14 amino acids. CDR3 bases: TGTGCCATCTTCAGGGGAACTGGGGCCAACGTCCTGACTTTC. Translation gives CAIFRGTGANVLTF.

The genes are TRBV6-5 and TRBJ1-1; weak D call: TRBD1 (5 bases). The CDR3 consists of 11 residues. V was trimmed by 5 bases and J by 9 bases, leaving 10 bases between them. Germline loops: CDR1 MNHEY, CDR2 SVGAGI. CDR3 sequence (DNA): TGTGCCAGCAGTCGCGGGGGTAAAGCTTTCTTT. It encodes CASSRGGKAFF.

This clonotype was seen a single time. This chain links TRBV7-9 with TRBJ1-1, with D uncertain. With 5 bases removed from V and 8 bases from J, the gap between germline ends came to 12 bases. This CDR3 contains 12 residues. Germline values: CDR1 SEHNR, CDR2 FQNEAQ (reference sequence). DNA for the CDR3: TGTGCCAGCAGCCTAACCCTTCCCGAAGCTTTCTTT. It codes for CASSLTLPEAFF.

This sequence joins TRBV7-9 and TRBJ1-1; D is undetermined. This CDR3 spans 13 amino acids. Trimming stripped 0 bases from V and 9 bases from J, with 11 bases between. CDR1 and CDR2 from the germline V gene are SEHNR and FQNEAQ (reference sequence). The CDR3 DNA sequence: TGTGCCAGCAGCTTAGCGGAAGCTCGGAAAGCTTTCTTT. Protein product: CASSLAEARKAFF.

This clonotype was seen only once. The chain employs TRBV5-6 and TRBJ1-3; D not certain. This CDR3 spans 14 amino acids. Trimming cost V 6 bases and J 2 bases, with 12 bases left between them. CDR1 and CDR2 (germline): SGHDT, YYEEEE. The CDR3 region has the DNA TGTGCCAGCACCCCGCGCTCGGCTGGAAACACCATATATTTT. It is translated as CASTPRSAGNTIYF.